The entry below gives a single T cell receptor (beta chain) sequence along with its context. Its cognate antigen has yet to be identified. The record has no base qualities; no much larger clone is one base away. The data were taken from a study of CD8 T cells in ankylosing spondylitis (dated by TCRdb to between 2016 and 2019). For the study in its entirety: The study profiled T cell receptor beta repertoires in healthy donors and ankylosing spondylitis patients to find disease-linked TCR variants. In total, the full study cohort was made up of approximately 99 healthy donors and 25 ankylosing spondylitis patients. Peripheral blood was sampled, and synovial fluid was also collected from ankylosing spondylitis patients. Overall study results and their limits: The disease-linked clones were reported as significantly enriched in matched synovial fluid samples from ankylosing spondylitis patients. In peripheral blood, the disease-linked clones were found at relatively low frequencies and had a CD8+ phenotype. Blood from ankylosing spondylitis patients appeared to be characterized by a TCR beta motif composed of about 8 highly homologous amino acid variants. Some motif variants had previously been reported in the synovial fluid and blood of reactive arthritis patients, which suggests shared mechanisms of disease initiation.

The run used an Illumina HiSeq 2500. Quantitative 5'-RACE with molecular barcodes was used to prepare TCR beta libraries. The original methods were these. A new computational method based on a probabilistic model of VDJ rearrangement was used to identify disease-linked TCR variants. TCRdb applied fastp at Q25 and MiXCR to the public reads, then kept only in-frame beta chains. Entries that share a CDR3 protein sequence are merged under the most common genes and DNA. The authors' filters were not applied to this entry. The table for this sample lists fewer than 750,000 distinct CDR3 sequences; around 19% of them were counted only once. Under 20% of the sample rests with the top ten. CDR1 and CDR2 are read off the germline V gene as SQVTM and ANQGSEA. From cysteine to phenylalanine, the CDR3 is 13 amino acids long. The entry retains the CDR3 DNA only, 39 bases that are in frame from base 1. Unmatched junction bases come to 9, with V trimmed by 4 bases and J by 7 bases.

The TCR originated in a male donor with ankylosing spondylitis. Rearrangement joined TRBV29-1 to TRBJ1-2; 7 central bases correspond to TRBD1. The specimen was blood, either unsorted or a sorted T cell fraction (not recorded which). The CDR3 in this case is CSVGTGPTGGYTF. The DNA reads TGCAGCGTTGGGACAGGTCCAACGGGTGGCTACACCTTC.